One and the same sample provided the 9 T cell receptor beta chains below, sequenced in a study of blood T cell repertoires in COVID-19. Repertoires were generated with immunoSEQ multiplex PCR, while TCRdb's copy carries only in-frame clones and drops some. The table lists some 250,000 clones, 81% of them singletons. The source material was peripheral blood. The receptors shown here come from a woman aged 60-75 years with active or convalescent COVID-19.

Written as DNA, the CDR3 is TGTGCCAGCAGCGTAGGGACAGGTTTTCAAGAGACCCAGTACTTC. Protein: CASSVGTGFQETQYF. V usage is TRBV9 and J usage is TRBJ2-5, with TRBD1 matching over 7 bases. CDR3 length: 15 residues. Trimming at V came to 0 bases and at J to 2 bases, leaving 4 bases not matched to a gene. Per the germline V gene, CDR1 is SGDLS and CDR2 is YYNGEE. Using reference TRBV9 and TRBJ2-5 for the parts outside the CDR3, the full variable domain is DSGVTQTPKHLITATGQRVTLRCSPRSGDLSVYWYQQSLDQGLQFLIQYYNGEERAKGNILERFSAQQFPDLHSELNLSSLELGDSALYFCASSVGTGFQETQYFGPGTRLLVL.

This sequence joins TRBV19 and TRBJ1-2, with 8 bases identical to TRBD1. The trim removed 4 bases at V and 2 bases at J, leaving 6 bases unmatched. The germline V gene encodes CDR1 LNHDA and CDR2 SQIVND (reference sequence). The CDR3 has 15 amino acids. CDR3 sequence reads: CASSTLTGENYGYTF. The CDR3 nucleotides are TGTGCCAGTAGTACCCTGACAGGGGAGAACTATGGCTACACCTTC.

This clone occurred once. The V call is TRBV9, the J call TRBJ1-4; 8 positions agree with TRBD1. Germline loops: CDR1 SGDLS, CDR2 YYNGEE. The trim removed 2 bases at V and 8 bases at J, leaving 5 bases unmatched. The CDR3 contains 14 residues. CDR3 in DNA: TGTGCCAGCAGCGTGGACAGGGAGGACGAAAAACTGTTTTTT. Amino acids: CASSVDREDEKLFF.

The CDR3 spells CASSQGGTTLTDTQYF. CDR3 in DNA: TGCGCCAGCAGCCAAGGGGGGACTACTCTCACAGATACGCAGTATTTT. This chain joins TRBV4-1 and TRBJ2-3; the match to TRBD2 covers 7 bases. The V gene end was trimmed by 1 base and the J gene end by 2 bases; junction bases not matched to a gene: 6. This CDR3 has 16 amino acids. From germline, CDR1 is MGHRA and CDR2 YSYEKL.

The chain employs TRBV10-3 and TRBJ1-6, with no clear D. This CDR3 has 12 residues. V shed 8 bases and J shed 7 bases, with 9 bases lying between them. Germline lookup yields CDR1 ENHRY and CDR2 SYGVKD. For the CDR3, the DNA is TGTGCCATCGGTACAGACAATTCACCCCTCCACTTT. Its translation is CAIGTDNSPLHF.

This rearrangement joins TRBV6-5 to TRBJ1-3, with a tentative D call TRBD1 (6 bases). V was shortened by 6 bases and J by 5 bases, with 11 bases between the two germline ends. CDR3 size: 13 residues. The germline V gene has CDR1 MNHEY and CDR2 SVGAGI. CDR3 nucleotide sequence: TGTGCCAGCAGACGGACAGAGCGAAACACCATATATTTT. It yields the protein CASRRTERNTIYF.

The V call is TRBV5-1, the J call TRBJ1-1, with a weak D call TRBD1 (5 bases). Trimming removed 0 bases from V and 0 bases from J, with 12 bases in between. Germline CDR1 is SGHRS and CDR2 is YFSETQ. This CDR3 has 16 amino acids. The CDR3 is CASSLEGPVMNTEAFF. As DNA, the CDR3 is TGCGCCAGCAGCTTGGAGGGGCCAGTAATGAACACTGAAGCTTTCTTT.

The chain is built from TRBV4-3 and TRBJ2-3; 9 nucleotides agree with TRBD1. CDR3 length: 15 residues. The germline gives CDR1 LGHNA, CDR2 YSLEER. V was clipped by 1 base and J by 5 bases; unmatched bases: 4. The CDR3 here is CASSQAGTGQDTQYF. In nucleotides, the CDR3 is TGCGCCAGCAGCCAAGCGGGGACAGGGCAAGATACGCAGTATTTT.

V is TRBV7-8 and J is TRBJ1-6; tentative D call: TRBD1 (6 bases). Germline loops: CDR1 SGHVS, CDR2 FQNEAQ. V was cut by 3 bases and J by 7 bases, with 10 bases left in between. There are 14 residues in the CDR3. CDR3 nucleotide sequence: TGTGCCAGCAGCTTCGGACAGTTAAATTCACCCCTCCACTTT. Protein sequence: CASSFGQLNSPLHF.